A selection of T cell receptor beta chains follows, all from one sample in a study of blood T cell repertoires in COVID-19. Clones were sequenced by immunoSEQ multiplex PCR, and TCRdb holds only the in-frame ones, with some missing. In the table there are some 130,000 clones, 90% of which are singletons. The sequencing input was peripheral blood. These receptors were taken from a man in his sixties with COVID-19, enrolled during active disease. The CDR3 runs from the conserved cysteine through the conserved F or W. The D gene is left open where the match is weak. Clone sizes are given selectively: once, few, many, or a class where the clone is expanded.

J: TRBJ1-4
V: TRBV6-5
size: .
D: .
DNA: TGTGCCAGCACTACGGACAGATTTAATGAAAAACTGTTTTTT
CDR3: CASTTDRFNEKLFF

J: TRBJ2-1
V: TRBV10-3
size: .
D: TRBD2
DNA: TGTGCCACCTCTGGTAGCGGGTACAATGAGCAGTTCTTC
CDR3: CATSGSGYNEQFF

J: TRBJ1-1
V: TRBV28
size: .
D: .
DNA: TGTGCCAGCAGTTTATGGAGAAAGGGGAAGTCTGAAGCTTTCTTT
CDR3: CASSLWRKGKSEAFF

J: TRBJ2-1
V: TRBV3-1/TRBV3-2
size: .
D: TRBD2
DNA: TGTGCCAGCAGCCAAGTACTAGCGGGATTCCTGGGGGAGCAGTTCTTC
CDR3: CASSQVLAGFLGEQFF

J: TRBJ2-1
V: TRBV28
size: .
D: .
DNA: TGTGCCAGCACCCCGGTGAGGGGGACCACCTACTCCTACAATGAGCAGTTCTTC
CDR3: CASTPVRGTTYSYNEQFF

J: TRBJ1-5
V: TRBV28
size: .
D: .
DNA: TGTGCCAGCAGTTTAAGCCCGACAGGAATTCTAATAAATCAGCCCCAGCATTTT
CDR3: CASSLSPTGILINQPQHF

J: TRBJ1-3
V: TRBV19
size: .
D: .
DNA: TGTGCCAGTAGTATAGACCGTGACAGATTCTTACGGAACACCATATATTTT
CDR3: CASSIDRDRFLRNTIYF

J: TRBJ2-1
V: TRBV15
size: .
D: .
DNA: TGTGCCACCAGCTCCCCCCCCTTGAGCTCCTACAATGAGCAGTTCTTC
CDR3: CATSSPPLSSYNEQFF

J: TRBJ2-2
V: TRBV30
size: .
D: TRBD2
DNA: TGTGCCTGGAGTCTGCCATTAGCGGGAGCTGGGGAGCTGTTTTTT
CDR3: CAWSLPLAGAGELFF

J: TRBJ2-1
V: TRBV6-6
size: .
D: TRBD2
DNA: TGTGCCAGCAGTCGCCGCTATATGATAGCGGGACCTTACAATGAGCAGTTCTTC
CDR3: CASSRRYMIAGPYNEQFF

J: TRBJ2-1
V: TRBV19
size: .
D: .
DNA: TGTGCCAGTGCGTACTCCTACAATGAGCAGTTCTTC
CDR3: CASAYSYNEQFF

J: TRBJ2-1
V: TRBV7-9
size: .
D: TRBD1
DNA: TGTGCCAGCAGCCCCGGGACAGGGAACAATGAGCAGTTCTTC
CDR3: CASSPGTGNNEQFF

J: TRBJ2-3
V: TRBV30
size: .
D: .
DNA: TGTGCCTGGAGTGTGATCGGGGTGGGCACAGATACGCAGTATTTT
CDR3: CAWSVIGVGTDTQYF

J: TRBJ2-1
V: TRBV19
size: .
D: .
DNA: TGTGCCAGTAATGGGAGGAGCTCCTACAATGAGCAGTTCTTC
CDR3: CASNGRSSYNEQFF

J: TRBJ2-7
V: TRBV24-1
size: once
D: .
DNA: TGTGCCACCAGTGATAACAGGGAGACCTACGAGCAGTACTTC
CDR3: CATSDNRETYEQYF

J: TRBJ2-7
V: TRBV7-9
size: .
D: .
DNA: TGTGCCAGCAGCCTTATGACAGGAGCCGAGCAGTACTTC
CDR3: CASSLMTGAEQYF

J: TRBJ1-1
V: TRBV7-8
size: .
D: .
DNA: TGTGCCAGCAGCCCTCTGAGGAGCACTGAAGCTTTCTTT
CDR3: CASSPLRSTEAFF

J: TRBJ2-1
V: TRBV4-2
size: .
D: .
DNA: TGTGCCAGCAGCCAAGATCCGCGACGGGAAAGTGAGCAGTTCTTC
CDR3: CASSQDPRRESEQFF

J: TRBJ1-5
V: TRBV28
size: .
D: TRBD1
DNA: TGTGCCAGCAGTCCTCCGGGACAGGGGCACCATCAGCCCCAGCATTTT
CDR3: CASSPPGQGHHQPQHF

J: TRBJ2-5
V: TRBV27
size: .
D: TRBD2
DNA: TGTGCCAGCAGTCAGACTAGCGGGAGGGAGACCCAGTACTTC
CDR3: CASSQTSGRETQYF

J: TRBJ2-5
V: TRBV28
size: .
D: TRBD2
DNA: TGTGCCAGCAGTTTACTGGGGACTAGCGGTTACCAAGAGACCCAGTACTTC
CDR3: CASSLLGTSGYQETQYF

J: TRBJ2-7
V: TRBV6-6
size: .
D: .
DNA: TGTGCCAGCAGTTACCTACAGGGCGACGAGCAGTACTTC
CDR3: CASSYLQGDEQYF

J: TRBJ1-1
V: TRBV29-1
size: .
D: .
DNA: TGCAGCGTGGCAGGGAATGAAGCTTTCTTT
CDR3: CSVAGNEAFF

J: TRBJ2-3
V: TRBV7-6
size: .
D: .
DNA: TGTGCCAGCAGCCGGTCGGGCGGGACGGCGGATACGCAGTATTTT
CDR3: CASSRSGGTADTQYF

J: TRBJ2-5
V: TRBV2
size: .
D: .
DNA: TGTGCCAGCAGTGTTCGACAGCAAGAGACCCAGTACTTC
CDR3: CASSVRQQETQYF

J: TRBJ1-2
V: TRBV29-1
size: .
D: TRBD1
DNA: TGCAGCGTTGTTCGGGACAGAGACAACTATGGCTACACCTTC
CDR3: CSVVRDRDNYGYTF

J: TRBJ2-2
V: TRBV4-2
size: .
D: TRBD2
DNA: TGTGCCAGCAGCTCCCGACTAGCGGGGGACACCGGGGAGCTGTTTTTT
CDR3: CASSSRLAGDTGELFF

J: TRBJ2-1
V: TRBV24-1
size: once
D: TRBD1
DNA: TGTGCCACCAGTGATTTCCGGGACAGGGCAAACAATGAGCAGTTCTTC
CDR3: CATSDFRDRANNEQFF

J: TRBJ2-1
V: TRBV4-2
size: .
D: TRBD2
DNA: TGTGCCAGCAGCCAAGAATCGCGCGGGAGTAACAATGAGCAGTTCTTC
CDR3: CASSQESRGSNNEQFF

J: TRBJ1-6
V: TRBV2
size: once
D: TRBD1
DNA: TGTGCCAGCACGGGACAGGGGCAGGGTTCACCCCTCCACTTT
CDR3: CASTGQGQGSPLHF

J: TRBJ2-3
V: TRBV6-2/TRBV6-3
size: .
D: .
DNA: TGTGCCAGCAGTTACGCGGCCAGGACTAGCACAGATACGCAGTATTTT
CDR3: CASSYAARTSTDTQYF

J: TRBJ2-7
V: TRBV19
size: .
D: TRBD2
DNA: TGTGCCAGTAGTATAACGGGGACTAGCCCTCGGTACGAGCAGTACTTC
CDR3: CASSITGTSPRYEQYF

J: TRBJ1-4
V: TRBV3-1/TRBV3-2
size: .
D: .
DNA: TGTGCCAACAAGACTGAGAATGAAAAACTGTTTTTT
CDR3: CANKTENEKLFF

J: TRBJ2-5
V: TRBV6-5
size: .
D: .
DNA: TGTGCCAGCAGTTACTGGCGGACACCAAGAGAGACCCAGTACTTC
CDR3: CASSYWRTPRETQYF

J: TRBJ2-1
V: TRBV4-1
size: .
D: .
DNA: TGCGCCAGCAGCCCACCCCGGGGTACCTACAATGAGCAGTTCTTC
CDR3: CASSPPRGTYNEQFF

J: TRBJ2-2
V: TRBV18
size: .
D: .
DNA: TGTGCCAGCTCACCACTTGTGTTCGCCGGGGAGCTGTTTTTT
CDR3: CASSPLVFAGELFF

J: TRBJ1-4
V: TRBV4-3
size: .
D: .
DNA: TGCGCCAGCAGCCAGAACGACAGGAATGAAAAACTGTTTTTT
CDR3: CASSQNDRNEKLFF

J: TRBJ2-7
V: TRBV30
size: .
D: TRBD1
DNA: TGTGCCTGGAGCGCACAGGGGGCAGGGCAGTACTTC
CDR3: CAWSAQGAGQYF

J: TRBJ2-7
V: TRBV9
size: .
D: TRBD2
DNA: TGTGCCAGCAGCGTAGGGAGGACTAGCGGGAGGTACGAGCAGTACTTC
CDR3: CASSVGRTSGRYEQYF

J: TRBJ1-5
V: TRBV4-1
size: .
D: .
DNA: TGCGCCAGCAGCCATGTCCAGGGAAGGAGCAATCAGCCCCAGCATTTT
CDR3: CASSHVQGRSNQPQHF

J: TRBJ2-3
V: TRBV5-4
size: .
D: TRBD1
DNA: TGTGCCAGCAGCTCCAGGGGGAAGGGCACAGATACGCAGTATTTT
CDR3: CASSSRGKGTDTQYF

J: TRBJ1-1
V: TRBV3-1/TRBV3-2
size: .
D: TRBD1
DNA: TGTGCCAGCGGGACAGGGGAGAACACTGAAGCTTTCTTT
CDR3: CASGTGENTEAFF

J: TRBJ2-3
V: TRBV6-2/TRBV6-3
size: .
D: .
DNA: TGTGCCAGCAGTTTCCCGCCCGGGACGGGGAGGAGAGTCCTCGGCACAGATACGCAGTATTTT
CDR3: CASSFPPGTGRRVLGTDTQYF

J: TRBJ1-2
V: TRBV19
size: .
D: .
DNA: TGTGCCAGTAGTCTCCCGGACAGTTCCTATGGCTACACCTTC
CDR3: CASSLPDSSYGYTF

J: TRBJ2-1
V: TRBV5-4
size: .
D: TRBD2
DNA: TGTGCCAGCAGCTTGGCGAGCGGGAGGGCCCTGAATGAGCAGTTCTTC
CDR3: CASSLASGRALNEQFF

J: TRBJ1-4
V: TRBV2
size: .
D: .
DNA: TGTGCCAGCGCGGCACAGGCCAGGGGTGAAAAACTGTTTTTT
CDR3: CASAAQARGEKLFF

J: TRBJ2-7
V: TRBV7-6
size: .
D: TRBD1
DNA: TGTGCCAGCAGCCTCGACAGGGGTAATAGGTACGAGCAGTACTTC
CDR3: CASSLDRGNRYEQYF

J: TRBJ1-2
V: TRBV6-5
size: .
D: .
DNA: TGTGCCAGCAGTCTCTACCCTAACTATGGCTACACCTTC
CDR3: CASSLYPNYGYTF

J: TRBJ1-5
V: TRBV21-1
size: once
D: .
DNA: TGTGCCAGCAGCAAAACAGTAGGAAGCAATCAGCCCCAGCATTTT
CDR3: CASSKTVGSNQPQHF

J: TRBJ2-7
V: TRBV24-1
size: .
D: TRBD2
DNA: TGTGCCACCAGTGGGGGTAGCGGGGGTGAGCAGTACTTC
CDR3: CATSGGSGGEQYF

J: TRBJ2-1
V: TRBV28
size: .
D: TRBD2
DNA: TGTGCCAGCACCCTGACTAGCGGAACCTACAATGAGCAGTTCTTC
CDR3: CASTLTSGTYNEQFF

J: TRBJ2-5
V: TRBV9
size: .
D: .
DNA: TGTGCCAGCAGCGTTTCCGTCCAAGAGACCCAGTACTTC
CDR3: CASSVSVQETQYF

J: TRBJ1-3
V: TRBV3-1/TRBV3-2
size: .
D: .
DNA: TGTGCCAGTACAGGGTACGCTGGAAACACCATATATTTT
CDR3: CASTGYAGNTIYF

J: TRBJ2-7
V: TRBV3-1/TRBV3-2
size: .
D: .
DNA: TGTGCCAGCAGCCAAGGCTTATATACGGGGGATCTACAGTACTTC
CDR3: CASSQGLYTGDLQYF